The 31 T cell receptor beta chains in this list originate from one sample, sequenced in a study of T cell changes during pregnancy in multiple sclerosis. Here immunoSEQ multiplex PCR was the method, and the copy in TCRdb shows in-frame clones only, minus some. The repertoire holds tens of thousands of clones, with roughly 93% as singletons. The material was CD8+ T cells from peripheral blood mononuclear cells, obtained in the third trimester of pregnancy. All receptors come from a female donor with multiple sclerosis, enrolled in a pregnancy study.

The chain recombines TRBV19 with TRBJ2-6; D not resolved. The germline gives CDR1 LNHDA, CDR2 SQIVND (reference sequence). The CDR3 contains 15 residues. V lost 3 bases, J lost 4 bases, and 10 bases lay in between. The chain's CDR3 is CASSIDRVGANVLTF. The CDR3 DNA follows: TGTGCCAGTAGTATTGATCGGGTCGGGGCCAACGTCCTGACTTTC.

The rearrangement links TRBV30 to TRBJ2-7; the D gene is possibly TRBD2 (6 bases). V lost 6 bases to trimming and J lost 7 bases, with 13 bases between them. The CDR3 extends over 11 amino acids. Germline lookup yields CDR1 GTSNPN and CDR2 SVGIG (reference sequence). The CDR3 region has the DNA TGTGCCTGTGATAGCGGATTAGAGCAGTACTTC. Protein sequence: CACDSGLEQYF.

The chain recombines TRBV5-4 with TRBJ1-1; no firm D call. V was pared by 1 base and J by 5 bases, with 6 bases between. The germline CDR1 and CDR2 sequences are SGHNT and YYREEE (reference sequence). This CDR3 comprises 12 residues. CDR3 nucleotides: TGTGCCAGCAGCTTGTACGCGACTGAAGCTTTCTTT. Its protein product is CASSLYATEAFF.

The chain links TRBV6-5 to TRBJ2-7, with D possibly TRBD2 on 6 matching bases. V lost 0 bases and J lost 6, with 15 bases in between. This CDR3 has 15 amino acids. The V gene's germline CDR1 is MNHEY and CDR2 SVGAGI. CDR3 sequence: CASSYSKFGGGEQYF. CDR3 sequence (DNA): TGTGCCAGCAGTTACTCGAAGTTTGGGGGAGGCGAGCAGTACTTC.

As for this clone: The junction does not match germline at one end; this may be a read error. The chain employs TRBV2 and TRBJ2-7; tentatively, D is TRBD1 (6 bases). The CDR3 is made up of 10 amino acids. Germline-derived CDR1 and CDR2 are SNHLY and FYNNEI. For the CDR3, the DNA is TGTGCCAGCAGAATACAGGGAATGGACTTC. It codes for CASRIQGMDF.

This clone was seen only once. This rearrangement joins TRBV5-4 to TRBJ2-7, with 9 bases aligning to TRBD2. The ends lost 4 bases at V and 0 bases at J; junction bases unmatched: 5. The germline CDR1 and CDR2 sequences are SGHNT and YYREEE (reference sequence). This CDR3 comprises 15 residues. This CDR3 is CASSQLAGLSYEQYF. The CDR3 DNA reads as TGTGCCAGCAGCCAGCTAGCGGGGCTCTCCTACGAGCAGTACTTC.

The chain combines TRBV11-3 with TRBJ2-1, with D possibly matching TRBD2 (5 bases). Trimming pared 5 bases from V and 7 bases from J, leaving 9 bases between. Germline V gene data show CDR1 as SGHNT and CDR2 as YENEEA. This CDR3 comprises 12 residues. CDR3 loop: CASSEGLNEQFF. As DNA, the CDR3 is TGTGCCAGCAGCGAGGGCCTTAATGAGCAGTTCTTC.

The V and J genes are TRBV5-1 and TRBJ2-7, with 8 positions matching TRBD1. Trimming took 0 bases from V and 1 from J; bases not matched to a gene: 6. The CDR3 covers 16 residues. Per the germline V gene, CDR1 is SGHRS and CDR2 is YFSETQ. CDR3 bases: TGCGCCAGCAGCTTGGGTACAGGGGGTCTATCCTACGAGCAGTACTTC. The encoded protein is CASSLGTGGLSYEQYF.

In this sample, this clone turned up a few times. This sequence joins TRBV29-1 and TRBJ2-3; D perhaps matches TRBD1 (6 bases). V was shortened by 1 base and J by 4 bases, with 12 bases between the two germline ends. The CDR3 sequence is 14 residues long. CDR1 is SQVTM, CDR2 ANQGSEA, per germline. CDR3: CSVEGGRNADTQYF. CDR3 DNA sequence: TGCAGCGTTGAAGGGGGGCGCAATGCAGATACGCAGTATTTT.

The chain recombines TRBV2 with TRBJ1-6; 10 bases line up with TRBD1. Trimming cost V 6 bases and J 5 bases; bases outside gene matches: 7. Germline CDR1 is SNHLY and CDR2 is FYNNEI. This CDR3 spans 16 amino acids. This chain's CDR3 is CASSDRTGGDNSPLHF. CDR3 nucleotides: TGTGCCAGCAGCGATAGGACAGGGGGAGATAATTCACCCCTCCACTTT.

The chain joins TRBV5-4 to TRBJ2-3; 12 nucleotides match TRBD2. This CDR3 has 16 residues. With V trimmed by 3 bases and J by 9 bases, 11 bases remained unmatched. In germline, CDR1 is SGHNT, CDR2 YYREEE (reference sequence). In nucleotides, the CDR3 is TGTGCCAGCAGCTCCGGACTAGCGGGAACCGGGGTGACGCAGTATTTT. This encodes CASSSGLAGTGVTQYF.

This clone appeared once. The V gene is TRBV11-2, the J gene TRBJ1-1; 11 bases match TRBD1. Per the germline V gene, CDR1 is SGHAT and CDR2 is FQNNGV. Losses at the gene ends were 2 bases for V and 1 base for J; bases not matched to a gene: 6. CDR3 length: 17 amino acids. CDR3 sequence (DNA): TGTGCCAGCAGCTTACCCCGGACAGGGGGCCCGAACACTGAAGCTTTCTTT. Its translation is CASSLPRTGGPNTEAFF.

This rearrangement joins TRBV28 to TRBJ2-2; no clear D gene. In germline, CDR1 is MDHEN, CDR2 SYDVKM. This CDR3 contains 14 residues. Trimming left V 5 bases short and J 5 bases short, with 12 bases between. CDR3 nucleotides: TGTGCCAGCAGTCCCTCCAGGATAACCGGGGAGCTGTTTTTT. This gives the protein CASSPSRITGELFF.

The gene calls are TRBV11-2 and TRBJ2-1; 13 nucleotides line up with TRBD2. The CDR3 has 16 amino acids. Germline CDR1 is SGHAT and CDR2 is FQNNGV. V was pared by 5 bases and J by 6 bases, with 7 bases of the junction left unmatched. In DNA form, the CDR3 reads TGTGCCAGCAGCCCCGGACTAGCGGGAGTTGGCAATGAGCAGTTCTTC. Translation: CASSPGLAGVGNEQFF.

This clone was seen once. The V gene is TRBV5-1, the J gene TRBJ2-3, with 13 bases that match TRBD2. Germline V gene lookup returns CDR1 SGHRS and CDR2 YFSETQ. V dropped 3 bases and J dropped 2; count of bases not matched to a gene: 6. The CDR3 spans 17 residues. As DNA, the CDR3 is TGCGCCAGCAGCTCCAGACTAGCGGGGGGAATCACAGATACGCAGTATTTT. Translating gives CASSSRLAGGITDTQYF. The entire variable domain, with the rest obtained from reference TRBV5-1 and TRBJ2-3, is as follows: KAGVTQTPRYLIKTRGQQVTLSCSPISGHRSVSWYQQTPGQGLQFLFEYFSETQRNKGNFPGRFSGRQFSNSRSEMNVSTLELGDSALYLCASSSRLAGGITDTQYFGPGTRLTVL.

The chain links TRBV27 to TRBJ2-5, with 7 positions matching TRBD1. CDR1 and CDR2 from the germline V gene are MNHEY and SMNVEV (reference sequence). The CDR3 contains 14 residues. V was clipped by 5 bases and J by 5 bases; unmatched bases: 8. CDR3 sequence (DNA): TGTGCCAGCAGTCTTTTAGGGGGCAGCGAGACCCAGTACTTC. Encoded protein: CASSLLGGSETQYF.

The V and J genes are TRBV9 and TRBJ2-1; 8 bases fit TRBD2. This CDR3 is 15 amino acids long. J gave up 8 bases and V 3 bases, and 10 bases lay outside the gene matches. Per the germline V gene, CDR1 is SGDLS and CDR2 is YYNGEE. The CDR3 nucleotides read TGTGCCAGCAGCGCAAGCGGGAGACGAATGGATGAGCAGTTCTTC. Protein: CASSASGRRMDEQFF.

V is TRBV7-9 and J is TRBJ2-7; a weak D match, TRBD1 (6 bases). Looked up from germline, CDR1 is SEHNR and CDR2 is FQNEAQ (reference sequence). Trimming pared 5 bases from V and 1 base from J, leaving 12 bases between. The CDR3 covers 14 residues. CDR3 residues: CASSEQGKSYEQYF. In nucleotides, the CDR3 is TGTGCCAGCAGCGAACAGGGAAAATCCTACGAGCAGTACTTC.

The chain recombines TRBV10-3 with TRBJ2-3, with TRBD2 identical over 14 bases. Trimming cost V 4 bases and J 5 bases; bases outside gene matches: 8. Germline assignment: CDR1 ENHRY and CDR2 SYGVKD. This CDR3 is built from 17 residues. The CDR3 bases are TGTGCCATCAGTGGAGAGACTAGCGGGAGGGCAGGAGATACGCAGTATTTT. This sequence encodes CAISGETSGRAGDTQYF.

This rearrangement joins TRBV11-2 to TRBJ1-2; D is possibly TRBD1 (5 bases). Looked up from germline, CDR1 is SGHAT and CDR2 is FQNNGV. This CDR3 comprises 16 residues. Trimming stripped 0 bases from V and 6 bases from J, with 17 bases between. The CDR3 loop reads CASSLDYGAGIDGYTF. The CDR3 nucleotides are TGTGCCAGCAGCTTAGATTATGGGGCAGGGATCGATGGCTACACCTTC.

The chain carries TRBV27 and TRBJ1-1; 7 nucleotides line up with TRBD1. V lost 4 bases and J lost 1; bases outside the gene matches: 0. CDR3 length equals 13 residues. In germline, CDR1 is MNHEY, CDR2 SMNVEV (reference sequence). The DNA for the CDR3 is TGTGCCAGCAGTTGGACAGGGAACACTGAAGCTTTCTTT. It is translated as CASSWTGNTEAFF.

The chain combines TRBV7-9 with TRBJ1-2; 8 bases map to TRBD1. CDR1 and CDR2 from the germline V gene are SEHNR and FQNEAQ (reference sequence). The CDR3 is 15 residues long. Trimming cost V 3 bases and J 3 bases; bases outside gene matches: 6. Written as DNA, the CDR3 is TGTGCCAGCAGCTTCTACCAGGGGGCCGACTATGGCTACACCTTC. This encodes CASSFYQGADYGYTF. Full variable domain (missing parts from reference TRBV7-9 and TRBJ1-2): DTGVSQNPRHKITKRGQNVTFRCDPISEHNRLYWYRQTLGQGPEFLTYFQNEAQLEKSRLLSDRFSAERPKGSFSTLEIQRTEQGDSAMYLCASSFYQGADYGYTFGSGTRLTVV.

The genes are TRBV19 and TRBJ2-1; perhaps TRBD1 as D (6 bases). Germline V CDR1 and CDR2: LNHDA, SQIVND (reference sequence). This CDR3 comprises 14 residues. Trimming pared 3 bases from V and 4 bases from J, leaving 10 bases between. The CDR3 protein is CASSMAGQYNEQFF. CDR3 DNA sequence: TGTGCCAGTAGTATGGCTGGACAGTACAATGAGCAGTTCTTC.

The rearrangement links TRBV7-9 to TRBJ2-3; perhaps TRBD1 as D (5 bases). CDR3 length: 16 amino acids. V dropped 3 bases and J dropped 0 bases, with 13 bases sitting between them. Germline V gives CDR1 SEHNR, CDR2 FQNEAQ (reference sequence). CDR3 sequence reads: CASSFVQGTSTDTQYF. The CDR3, as DNA: TGTGCCAGCAGCTTCGTCCAGGGAACCAGCACAGATACGCAGTATTTT.

This chain links TRBV4-3 with TRBJ1-2; D gene unclear. The CDR3 contains 13 residues. Trimming shortened V by 2 bases and J by 8 bases, and 12 bases separated the two germline ends. The V gene's germline CDR1 is LGHNA and CDR2 YSLEER. The CDR3 region has the DNA TGCGCCAGCAGCCAATCACGGGGTATGGGCTACACCTTC. Amino acid sequence: CASSQSRGMGYTF.

The CDR3 DNA sequence: TGTGCCAGCAGTTTGGGCCCCTCGACCGGGGAGCTGTTTTTT. Translated, it gives CASSLGPSTGELFF. The V gene is TRBV28, the J gene TRBJ2-2, with D uncertain. CDR1 and CDR2 from the germline V gene are MDHEN and SYDVKM. Trimming left V 3 bases short and J 5 bases short, with 10 bases between. The CDR3 runs 14 residues.

The chain couples TRBV27 to TRBJ1-5; D gene ambiguous. The CDR3 has 13 amino acids. Germline V gene lookup returns CDR1 MNHEY and CDR2 SMNVEV (reference sequence). V lost 0 bases, J lost 3 bases, and 3 bases lay in between. The DNA for the CDR3 is TGTGCCAGCAGTTTATCGTACAATCAGCCCCAGCATTTT. Its translation is CASSLSYNQPQHF.

The rearrangement links TRBV9 to TRBJ2-2, with D maybe TRBD1 (6 bases). V dropped 0 bases and J dropped 4 bases, with 7 bases sitting between them. CDR1 is SGDLS and CDR2 is YYNGEE in the germline V gene. The CDR3 is 14 amino acids. The CDR3 DNA reads as TGTGCCAGCAGCGTAGAAGGGGGCACCGGGGAGCTGTTTTTT. The encoded protein is CASSVEGGTGELFF. Drawing the rest from reference TRBV9 and TRBJ2-2, the complete variable domain is DSGVTQTPKHLITATGQRVTLRCSPRSGDLSVYWYQQSLDQGLQFLIQYYNGEERAKGNILERFSAQQFPDLHSELNLSSLELGDSALYFCASSVEGGTGELFFGEGSRLTVL.

The gene calls are TRBV13 and TRBJ2-5; TRBD2 aligns across 14 bases. V lost 5 bases and J lost 4; bases outside the gene matches: 12. The germline CDR1 and CDR2 sequences are PRHDT and FYEKMQ (reference sequence). The CDR3 loop spans 18 amino acids. CDR3 DNA sequence: TGTGCCAGCAGCGAACTCCCGACTAGCGGGGGGGCGGGAGAGACCCAGTACTTC. Amino acids: CASSELPTSGGAGETQYF.

The chain has TRBV6-6 and TRBJ1-5; D gene unclear. The CDR3 is 13 amino acids. V shed 6 bases and J shed 6 bases, with 12 bases lying between them. Looked up from germline, CDR1 is MNHNY and CDR2 is SVGAGI (reference sequence). The CDR3 reads CASSPVPRQPQHF. The CDR3 coding sequence is TGTGCCAGCAGCCCGGTCCCACGTCAGCCCCAGCATTTT.

This chain connects TRBV6-5 to TRBJ1-1; 7 bases align to TRBD1. The V and J ends lost 6 bases and 4 bases, in that order; junction bases with no gene match: 11. The CDR3 contains 15 residues. CDR1 is MNHEY and CDR2 is SVGAGI in the germline V gene. Written as DNA, the CDR3 is TGTGCCAGCAGCGCCCCGGGGGCAGGGGGCACTGAAGCTTTCTTT. It codes for CASSAPGAGGTEAFF.